This entry is about one T cell receptor (beta chain). The data derive from a study of blood T cell repertoires in COVID-19. Across the study: Acute and convalescent COVID-19 specimens originated in the United States, Italy and Spain. Sample material is recorded as cDNA or gDNA derived from T cells, B-cell-depleted T cells, or PBMCs.

The CDR3 has 14 amino acids. V lost 4 bases, J lost 9 bases, and 8 bases stayed unmatched. CDR1 and CDR2 (germline): GTSNPN, SVGIG (reference sequence). Authors' analysis steps: Researchers report that nucleated cell counts were estimated from reference gene primer amplification. Profiling relied on immunoSEQ multiplex PCR, and the TCRdb table lists in-frame clones only, not all of them. The V and J calls and the clone size are those of that table, but D and trimming were determined from the DNA. The sample records approximately 97,000 clones, 75% to 90% being singletons. Source material: peripheral blood. The chain is built from TRBV30 and TRBJ1-6, with TRBD1 matching over 8 bases. This TCR was sampled from an elderly woman with acute or convalescent COVID-19. CDR3 protein: CAWKQGANFSPLHF. DNA of the CDR3: TGTGCCTGGAAGCAGGGGGCGAACTTTTCACCCCTCCACTTT.